The 30 T cell receptor beta chains below come from one sample, sequenced in a study of T cells in Graves' hyperthyroidism and ophthalmopathy (dated by TCRdb to the late 2010s). Libraries were constructed by multiplex PCR. Sequenced using an Illumina HiSeq 2000. The TCR beta CDR3 regions were amplified from the RNA transcripts. A first-round RT-PCR of the TCR CDR3 used the HTBI primer set with the Qiagen OneStep RT-PCR kit. TCRdb cleaned the public reads at Q25 with fastp, built clones with MiXCR and kept in-frame beta chains. Each CDR3 protein appears once, grouped with its most common genes and DNA. This sample has around 500,000 distinct CDR3 sequences in its table, and 13% to 15% of those were observed once. The ten largest account for less than 20% of the sample. What was sequenced was blood. Source of these receptors: a woman aged 18-29 years with Graves' hyperthyroidism.

This clonotype has a count of ten or more. The chain uses TRBV11-3 and TRBJ2-5; TRBD2 is a possible D gene (5 bases). The V end lost 1 base, the J end lost 3 bases, and 12 bases lay between the germline ends. CDR3 length equals 15 residues. Germline V CDR1 and CDR2: SGHNT, YENEEA. CDR3 region: CASSLASGWKETQYF. In nucleotides, the CDR3 is TGTGCCAGCAGCTTAGCGAGCGGTTGGAAAGAGACCCAGTACTTC.

This clonotype appeared many times. The rearrangement joins TRBV7-6 to TRBJ2-5; D ambiguous. The CDR3 length is 14 residues. Deletions cut 2 bases from V and 1 base from J, with 8 bases between. Germline values: CDR1 SGHVS, CDR2 FNYEAQ. The CDR3: CASSLMSVQETQYF. In DNA form, the CDR3 reads TGTGCCAGCAGCTTAATGTCGGTCCAAGAGACCCAGTACTTC.

This clonotype was observed a few times. The V gene is TRBV7-9, the J gene TRBJ2-1; D is perhaps TRBD1 (5 bases). The CDR3 extends over 14 amino acids. V shed 6 bases and J shed 6 bases, with 15 bases lying between them. Per the germline V gene, CDR1 is SEHNR and CDR2 is FQNEAQ (reference sequence). This CDR3 reads CASSRDSRSNEQFF. In nucleotides, the CDR3 is TGTGCCAGCAGTCGCGACAGCCGCAGCAATGAGCAGTTCTTC.

The chain is built from TRBV7-2 and TRBJ1-4; no clear D gene. V shed 4 bases and J shed 7 bases, with 19 bases lying between them. CDR1 SGHTA and CDR2 FQGNSA come from the germline V gene. There are 16 residues in the CDR3. The CDR3 DNA sequence: TGTGCCAGCAGCTCCCCCCCGGAGGGAGAGGGTGAAAAACTGTTTTTT. Protein: CASSSPPEGEGEKLFF.

The rearrangement joins TRBV28 to TRBJ2-3; 12 bases fit TRBD2. Trimming removed 5 bases from V and 0 bases from J; junction bases left unmatched: 6. The CDR3 spans 17 residues. CDR1 and CDR2 (germline): MDHEN, SYDVKM. The CDR3 spells CASSRPGLAGSTDTQYF. CDR3 nucleotides: TGTGCCAGCAGTCGTCCGGGACTAGCGGGTAGCACAGATACGCAGTATTTT.

This clonotype appeared a few times. This chain links TRBV5-8 with TRBJ2-1, with 9 bases lining up with TRBD2. The CDR3 has 15 amino acids. Germline CDR1 and CDR2: SGHTS and YDEGEE. V lost 0 bases, J lost 9 bases, and 7 bases stayed unmatched. CDR3 nucleotide sequence: TGTGCCAGCAGCTTGGCTAGCGGGGATAGGGGTGAGCAGTTCTTC. Protein sequence: CASSLASGDRGEQFF.

Ten or more counts support this clonotype. This chain joins TRBV7-9 and TRBJ1-4, with a tentative D call TRBD1 (6 bases). V lost 6 bases, J lost 7 bases, and 15 bases lay in between. CDR3 length: 14 amino acids. Germline V gene lookup returns CDR1 SEHNR and CDR2 FQNEAQ (reference sequence). The CDR3 bases are TGTGCCAGCAGTCCCACAGGGTTGGGTGAAAAACTGTTTTTT. Translation gives CASSPTGLGEKLFF.

This clonotype was observed at least ten times. The rearrangement joins TRBV27 to TRBJ2-1, with 7 nucleotides matching TRBD2. The CDR3 consists of 16 residues. The germline CDR1 and CDR2 sequences are MNHEY and SMNVEV (reference sequence). V shed 2 bases and J 0 bases; nucleotides not matched to a gene: 4. CDR3 bases: TGTGCCAGCAGTTTAACTAGCGCGAGCTCCTACAATGAGCAGTTCTTC. Its translation is CASSLTSASSYNEQFF.

The chain couples TRBV27 to TRBJ1-5; D is ambiguous. The CDR3 loop spans 13 amino acids. V was clipped by 6 bases and J by 7 bases, with 13 bases between them. The germline gives CDR1 MNHEY, CDR2 SMNVEV (reference sequence). DNA for the CDR3: TGTGCCAGCAGCTTCGACAAGGGCCAGCCCCAGCATTTT. This encodes CASSFDKGQPQHF.

This clonotype has a handful of counts. The CDR3 nucleotides are TGTGCCAGCAGTTACTCTCCGGGACTAGCGTCCCAAGAGACCCAGTACTTC. Translating gives CASSYSPGLASQETQYF. The gene calls are TRBV6-2 or TRBV6-3 and TRBJ2-5; 10 bases agree with TRBD2. There are 17 residues in the CDR3. In germline, CDR1 is MNHEY, CDR2 SVGEGT. The junction had 5 bases not matched to a gene; V was cut back by 0 bases and J by 1 base.

This clonotype was counted many times. The chain has TRBV11-2 and TRBJ2-7; the match to TRBD2 covers 11 bases. The germline CDR1 and CDR2 sequences are SGHAT and FQNNGV. This CDR3 has 15 residues. The ends lost 3 bases at V and 5 bases at J; junction bases unmatched: 6. In nucleotides, the CDR3 is TGTGCCAGCAGCTTCCTAGCGGGAGGCCCGGACGAGCAGTACTTC. This translates into CASSFLAGGPDEQYF.

This clonotype appeared a few times. A much larger clone differs by one base, so this may be a read error. The chain links TRBV29-1 to TRBJ2-7; 7 bases fit TRBD2. CDR3 length: 14 residues. Trimming removed 7 bases from V and 0 bases from J; junction bases left unmatched: 9. Germline CDR1 and CDR2: SQVTM and ANQGSEA. CDR3 DNA: TGCAGCGGTGCGAGGACTAGGCACTCCTACGAGCAGTACTTC. It is translated as CSGARTRHSYEQYF.

This clonotype has a count of ten or more. The chain recombines TRBV11-2 with TRBJ1-1; no firm D call. This CDR3 region has 14 residues. CDR1 is SGHAT, CDR2 FQNNGV, per germline. The V gene lost 1 base and the J gene lost 6 bases, with 12 bases spanning the gap. This CDR3 is CASSLAGVFAEAFF. For the CDR3, the DNA is TGTGCCAGCAGCTTAGCCGGGGTTTTCGCTGAAGCTTTCTTT.

This clonotype came up many times. The chain couples TRBV19 to TRBJ1-2; D unclear. Trimming removed 6 bases at V and 3 bases at J, with 14 bases between. Germline loops: CDR1 LNHDA, CDR2 SQIVND (reference sequence). The CDR3 has 14 residues. The CDR3 nucleotides read TGTGCCAGTAGCCCGAGGAGGGCGGACTATGGCTACACCTTC. Translated, it gives CASSPRRADYGYTF.

This clonotype was counted many times. The chain recombines TRBV2 with TRBJ2-3; 7 bases are shared with TRBD2. Germline loops: CDR1 SNHLY, CDR2 FYNNEI. The length of the CDR3 is 14 residues. The junction had 7 bases not matched to a gene; V was cut back by 5 bases and J by 5 bases. The CDR3: CASSPRLAGDTQYF. Here the CDR3 DNA reads TGTGCCAGCAGTCCCCGACTAGCTGGAGATACGCAGTATTTT.

Here the CDR3 DNA reads TGTGCCAGCAGTTTTAGCGCTAGCGGAAACAATGAGCAGTTCTTC. The encoded protein is CASSFSASGNNEQFF. The chain links TRBV12-3 or TRBV12-4 to TRBJ2-1, with TRBD2 matching 7 bases. The CDR3 is 15 amino acids. V gave up 3 bases and J gave up 5 bases; unmatched junction bases: 7.

This clonotype has ten or more counts. The V gene is TRBV19, the J gene TRBJ1-1; no clear D gene. The germline V and J ends were trimmed by 3 bases and 4 bases, with 15 bases remaining between them. The CDR3 is 15 residues long. CDR1 LNHDA and CDR2 SQIVND come from the germline V gene (reference sequence). The CDR3 loop reads CASSITEAPSTEAFF. CDR3 DNA sequence: TGTGCCAGTAGTATCACGGAGGCCCCGAGCACTGAAGCTTTCTTT.

This clonotype was seen only a few times. This chain connects TRBV7-3 to TRBJ2-1, with D perhaps given as TRBD1 or TRBD2 (5 bases each). With 1 base removed from V and 4 bases from J, the gap between germline ends came to 17 bases. CDR1 SGHTA and CDR2 FQGTGA come from the germline V gene. This CDR3 is 17 amino acids long. DNA for the CDR3: TGTGCCAGCAGCTTAAACCCTGGGACCCAAGGGTACAATGAGCAGTTCTTC. Translating it yields CASSLNPGTQGYNEQFF.

This clonotype was seen at least ten times. This chain links TRBV7-8 with TRBJ1-2; D uncertain. The germline V gene has CDR1 SGHVS and CDR2 FQNEAQ. CDR3 length equals 14 residues. V lost 7 bases, J lost 2 bases, and 14 bases lay in between. CDR3 sequence: CASNPTGGNYGYTF. The CDR3 region has the DNA TGTGCCAGCAACCCAACCGGAGGCAACTATGGCTACACCTTC. The whole variable domain, filled in from reference TRBV7-8 and TRBJ1-2, reads GAGVSQSPRYKVAKRGQDVALRCDPISGHVSLFWYQQALGQGPEFLTYFQNEAQLDKSGLPSDRFFAERPEGSVSTLKIQRTQQEDSAVYLCASNPTGGNYGYTFGSGTRLTVV.

Ten or more counts support this clonotype. The chain couples TRBV11-3 to TRBJ2-1, with TRBD2 matching over 14 bases. CDR1 and CDR2 from the germline V gene are SGHNT and YENEEA. This CDR3 spans 17 amino acids. V shed 5 bases, J shed 5 bases, and the junction held 8 bases outside the gene matches. As DNA, the CDR3 is TGTGCCAGCAGCCCCCGACTAGCGGGAGGGCCCCACAATGAGCAGTTCTTC. Residues: CASSPRLAGGPHNEQFF.

This clonotype was counted ten times or more. This sequence joins TRBV3-1 and TRBJ1-1, with D possibly being TRBD1 (5 bases). Trimming left V 8 bases short and J 1 base short, with 14 bases between. The CDR3 extends over 14 amino acids. CDR1 and CDR2 from the germline V gene are LGHDT and YNNKEL (reference sequence). CDR3 loop: CASGLRQKNTEAFF. The CDR3 DNA follows: TGTGCCAGCGGACTGCGACAGAAGAACACTGAAGCTTTCTTT.

Regarding this clonotype: A read error may explain this, as a much larger clone is one base away. V usage is TRBV20-1 and J usage is TRBJ2-5; D unresolved. CDR3 length: 15 amino acids. In germline, CDR1 is DFQATT, CDR2 SNEGSKA (reference sequence). The CDR3 DNA reads as TGCAATGCTCTAGGGCCTCAAGGCGCCGAAGAGACCCAGTACTTC. Its protein product is CNALGPQGAEETQYF.

The chain employs TRBV5-5 and TRBJ2-7, with D possibly being TRBD2 (5 bases). The CDR3 loop spans 14 amino acids. In germline, CDR1 is SGHKS, CDR2 YYEKEE (reference sequence). Between the trimmed V and J ends, which lost 4 bases and 0 bases, there was a span of 11 bases. The CDR3 DNA reads as TGTGCCAGCAGCGGCGACTATTTCTCCTACGAGCAGTACTTC. The encoded protein is CASSGDYFSYEQYF.

Here the CDR3 reads CSVEDGTTYEQFF. CDR3 sequence (DNA): TGCAGCGTTGAAGACGGGACAACGTACGAGCAGTTCTTC. The chain combines TRBV29-1 with TRBJ2-1, with D perhaps matching TRBD1 (6 bases). This CDR3 comprises 13 residues. Trimming removed 0 bases at V and 10 bases at J, with 13 bases between. Germline lookup yields CDR1 SQVTM and CDR2 ANQGSEA.

At least ten counts were recorded for this clonotype. V is TRBV20-1 and J is TRBJ1-5, with TRBD1 identical over 10 bases. Looked up from germline, CDR1 is DFQATT and CDR2 is SNEGSKA (reference sequence). The V gene end was trimmed by 3 bases and the J gene end by 1 base; junction bases not matched to a gene: 3. The CDR3 length is 15 residues. CDR3 region: CSARRTGGSNQPQHF. The CDR3 coding sequence is TGCAGTGCTAGGAGGACAGGGGGAAGCAATCAGCCCCAGCATTTT.

Concerning this clonotype itself: This clone may be a read error of a much larger clone one base away. The CDR3 does not end in the conserved phenylalanine or tryptophan, so this is likely a read error. The rearrangement links TRBV7-6 to TRBJ1-1, with 9 bases identical to TRBD1. The CDR3 consists of 15 residues. With 5 bases clipped from V and 4 bases from J, the junction kept 8 bases outside the gene matches. CDR1 and CDR2 from the germline V gene are SGHVS and FNYEAQ. Here the CDR3 DNA reads TGTGCCAGCAGCGTAGGAGGACAGGGGAGCACTGAAGCTTTCGTT. It yields the protein CASSVGGQGSTEAFV.

This clonotype was seen a few times. A single base separates this from a much larger clone, so it may be a read error. The chain employs TRBV3-1 and TRBJ2-1, with TRBD1 matching 7 bases. The CDR3 loop spans 17 amino acids. CDR1 is LGHDT and CDR2 is YNNKEL in the germline V gene (reference sequence). The V and J ends lost 0 bases and 4 bases, in that order; junction bases with no gene match: 9. In DNA, the CDR3 is TGTGCCAGCAGCCAAGATATCCAGGGGGATTTGTACAATGAGCAGTTCTTC. This gives the protein CASSQDIQGDLYNEQFF.

This clonotype was counted at least ten times. The chain is built from TRBV29-1 and TRBJ2-5; maybe TRBD1 (5 bases). This CDR3 region has 12 residues. The germline V gene has CDR1 SQVTM and CDR2 ANQGSEA. V lost 7 bases and J lost 5, with 14 bases in between. This CDR3 is CSARQLGETQYF. For the CDR3, the DNA is TGCAGCGCCAGACAGTTGGGGGAGACCCAGTACTTC.

Comments on this clonotype: An end of the junction differs from the germline gene, which may be a read error. The chain recombines TRBV12-3 or TRBV12-4 with TRBJ1-2, with D tentatively TRBD1 (5 bases). The CDR3 extends over 13 amino acids. The CDR3 DNA sequence: TGTGCCAGCAGTTTACAGGGAGTCTATCGCTACACCTTC. Its translation: CASSLQGVYRYTF.

This clonotype was seen many times. V and J are TRBV7-3 and TRBJ2-1; the match to TRBD1 covers 8 bases. In germline, CDR1 is SGHTA, CDR2 FQGTGA. The CDR3 extends over 18 amino acids. V lost 5 bases to trimming and J lost 7 bases; unmatched junction nucleotides: 19. CDR3 nucleotides: TGTGCCAGCAGCATCGCAGGGGGCACATTCACAATTAATAATGAGCAGTTCTTC. This translates into CASSIAGGTFTINNEQFF.